This T cell receptor (beta chain) was documented in a study of Ad26.COV2.S vaccination and SARS-CoV-2 variants. The study's findings and limits: Following vaccination, spike-specific CD8+ and CD4+ T cell responses reportedly exhibited substantial breadth. An underestimation of total T cell responses may have resulted from the TCR breadth and depth analyses. Vaccine recipients had higher spike-specific TCR breadth than placebo recipients.

Concerning this clone itself: The antigen is undetermined.

Produced via immunoSEQ multiplex PCR; TCRdb's table is partial and in-frame only. The sample has around 370,000 clones; 92% are singletons. Between the trimmed V and J ends, which lost 1 base and 5 bases, there was a span of 11 bases. The CDR3 spans 14 residues. Germline V CDR1 and CDR2: LGHDT, YNNKEL (reference sequence). This chain links TRBV3-1 (or the pseudogene TRBV3-2) with TRBJ1-2; D not certain. Source: peripheral blood, taken after recovery from COVID-19. This clonotype was sampled from a human donor who had recovered from COVID-19. The CDR3: CASSQGADLYGYTF. DNA for the CDR3: TGTGCCAGCAGCCAAGGGGCAGATTTATATGGCTACACCTTC.